This T cell receptor (beta chain) originates from a study of STAT3 mutations in large granular lymphocyte leukemia. To note about this clone: Its cognate antigen is unknown.

Study findings and constraints: In T-cell large granular lymphocyte leukemia, about half of patients showed multiple immunodominant subclonotypes.

The repertoire was sequenced with immunoSEQ multiplex PCR; TCRdb's copy has only in-frame clones and lacks some. Of under 10,000 clones in the sample, 88% were seen once. The sequence was obtained from a man aged 80 or over with T-cell large granular lymphocyte leukemia. Some clones in this sample may be carry-over from other donors' samples. What was sequenced was peripheral blood mononuclear cells.

CDR3 amino acids: CASSFGVPTEAFF. The CDR3 nucleotides read TGTGCCAGCAGCTTTGGGGTCCCCACTGAAGCTTTCTTT. The chain couples TRBV5-6 to TRBJ1-1; D is ambiguous. The CDR3 runs 13 residues. Per the germline V gene, CDR1 is SGHDT and CDR2 is YYEEEE. Trimming took off 2 bases at V and 4 bases at J, with 9 bases between the two ends.